This T cell receptor (beta chain) came from a study of cytomegalovirus exposure and HLA in healthy donors. Findings of the study overall: Most TCR sequences proved rare, with some public TCRs found in many donors. Association of 16,951 TCR beta sequences with HLA alleles was found at 0.05 false discovery rate in a later analysis.

With 60 Vbeta and 13 Jbeta primers, the PCR was carried out. Only in-frame clones appear in the TCRdb table, and some are missing; sequencing was by immunoSEQ multiplex PCR. The sample includes 120,000 to 150,000 clones, about four fifths of them seen just once. A word on this clone: Its antigen is still unknown.

The sequence derives from a man younger than 30 in good health and CMV-seropositive. The material sequenced was PBMCs.

Written as DNA, the CDR3 is TGTGCCAGCAGTGATCCTAGCGGGACGTACGAGCAGTACTTC. This translates into CASSDPSGTYEQYF. The rearrangement uses TRBV2 and TRBJ2-7; 9 nucleotides agree with TRBD2. Per germline, CDR1 SNHLY and CDR2 FYNNEI. The V gene end was trimmed by 3 bases and the J gene end by 4 bases; junction bases not matched to a gene: 4. The CDR3 has 14 amino acids.